The sequence of this T cell receptor beta chain was determined in a study of siplizumab effects on memory and regulatory T cells. Assays captured about 10^5 TCR templates per sample. Sequenced by immunoSEQ multiplex PCR; TCRdb stores in-frame clones only, minus some. The sample shows about 69,000 clones, around 90% of them seen only once. This clone was detected only a few times. CDR3 length: 14 amino acids. Germline V gene lookup returns CDR1 LNHDA and CDR2 SQIVND (reference sequence). The V end lost 2 bases, the J end lost 1 base, and 6 bases lay between the germline ends. The origin of this receptor is a human donor in good health. The sequenced sample was Tregs sorted from blood. The chain joins TRBV19 to TRBJ1-5; a possible D gene is TRBD1 (5 bases). The CDR3 nucleotides read TGTGCCAGTAGTATACGGGGGAGCAATCAGCCCCAGCATTTT. It is translated as CASSIRGSNQPQHF.